These 32 T cell receptor beta chains came from one sample sequenced in a study of blood T cell repertoires in COVID-19. The protocol was immunoSEQ multiplex PCR, while the TCRdb copy is restricted to in-frame clones and leaves out a portion. Of just over 300,000 clones in the sample, approximately 90% were seen once. Sequencing was performed on peripheral blood. The origin of the receptors is a man between 18 and 35 years old with active or convalescent COVID-19.

The chain carries TRBV7-8 and TRBJ1-4, with D maybe TRBD1 (5 bases). Germline values: CDR1 SGHVS, CDR2 FQNEAQ. CDR3 length: 13 residues. V was pared by 6 bases and J by 8 bases, with 13 bases between. CDR3 sequence (DNA): TGTGCCAGCAGTTCTAGGGGTGTGGAAAAACTGTTTTTT. This gives the protein CASSSRGVEKLFF.

This chain links TRBV18 with TRBJ1-2; D may be TRBD1 (6 bases). The CDR3 totals 13 residues. The ends were cut back, 3 bases at V and 4 bases at J, with 9 bases in the middle. Germline lookup yields CDR1 KGHSH and CDR2 LQKENI. The CDR3 DNA sequence: TGTGCCAGCTCACCTGGACAGCTCTATGGCTACACCTTC. As protein: CASSPGQLYGYTF.

The gene calls are TRBV10-3 and TRBJ2-7; D is uncertain. The CDR3 is 15 residues long. Per the germline V gene, CDR1 is ENHRY and CDR2 is SYGVKD. Between the trimmed V and J ends, which lost 2 bases and 2 bases, there was a span of 13 bases. The CDR3 region is CAISETGARPYEQYF. CDR3 DNA sequence: TGTGCCATCAGTGAGACCGGAGCACGACCCTACGAGCAGTACTTC.

This rearrangement joins TRBV5-4 to TRBJ1-1, with 9 positions matching TRBD1. Per the germline V gene, CDR1 is SGHNT and CDR2 is YYREEE (reference sequence). The CDR3 length is 14 residues. J was trimmed by 5 bases and V by 4 bases; bases with no gene match: 6. The CDR3 loop is CASSIRQGVTEAFF. CDR3 in DNA: TGTGCCAGCAGCATCCGACAGGGGGTAACTGAAGCTTTCTTT.

V and J are TRBV29-1 and TRBJ1-6; D remains ambiguous. From germline, CDR1 is SQVTM and CDR2 ANQGSEA. CDR3 length: 14 amino acids. Deletions cut 4 bases from V and 7 bases from J, with 14 bases between. For the CDR3, the DNA is TGCAGCGTTGGGAACGGAGGATTAAATTCACCCCTCCACTTT. It is translated as CSVGNGGLNSPLHF.

The V and J genes are TRBV5-1 and TRBJ2-1; D gene ambiguous. The V gene lost 7 bases and the J gene lost 1 base, with 9 bases spanning the gap. The germline gives CDR1 SGHRS, CDR2 YFSETQ. The CDR3 sequence is 13 residues long. This chain's CDR3 is CASGQASYNEQFF. The CDR3 DNA reads as TGCGCCAGCGGGCAGGCGTCCTACAATGAGCAGTTCTTC.

A few counts support this clone. The rearrangement links TRBV5-1 to TRBJ2-4; 10 positions agree with TRBD2. This CDR3 has 16 residues. Germline CDR1 reads SGHRS; CDR2 reads YFSETQ. V gave up 5 bases and J gave up 10 bases; unmatched junction bases: 15. CDR3 sequence reads: CASSSGPSGLAEIQYF. The CDR3 nucleotides read TGCGCCAGCAGTTCGGGCCCGTCAGGACTAGCGGAAATTCAGTACTTC.

The rearrangement uses TRBV5-1 and TRBJ2-4; 11 bases align to TRBD2. The ends lost 2 bases at V and 6 bases at J; junction bases unmatched: 7. The V gene's germline CDR1 is SGHRS and CDR2 YFSETQ. The CDR3 extends over 16 amino acids. This chain's CDR3 is CASSLPLSGRGNIQYF. The CDR3 nucleotides are TGCGCCAGCAGCTTACCACTTAGCGGGAGGGGAAACATTCAGTACTTC.

The rearrangement uses TRBV28 and TRBJ1-5; 10 nucleotides match TRBD1. Germline V lookup: CDR1 MDHEN, CDR2 SYDVKM. Trimming at V came to 7 bases and at J to 4 bases, leaving 7 bases not matched to a gene. This CDR3 has 15 amino acids. The CDR3 region is CASKGQGGRNQPQHF. The CDR3 DNA is TGTGCCAGCAAAGGACAGGGGGGGCGGAATCAGCCCCAGCATTTT.

V usage is TRBV19 and J usage is TRBJ2-1; 11 nucleotides align to TRBD2. Germline V gene sequence: CDR1 LNHDA, CDR2 SQIVND (reference sequence). Unmatched junction bases numbered 6, after V lost 0 bases and J lost 5 bases. This CDR3 is 17 amino acids long. The CDR3 protein is CASSIDWRGLADNEQFF. The DNA for the CDR3 is TGTGCCAGTAGTATAGATTGGAGGGGACTAGCGGACAATGAGCAGTTCTTC.

This clone has just a few counts. The chain uses TRBV2 and TRBJ2-3; 7 bases are a match to TRBD2. The length of the CDR3 is 15 residues. Germline V gene data show CDR1 as SNHLY and CDR2 as FYNNEI. V gave up 6 bases and J gave up 2 bases; unmatched junction bases: 8. Written as DNA, the CDR3 is TGTGCCAGCAGGATGGGAGCGGGACCCACAGATACGCAGTATTTT. It specifies CASRMGAGPTDTQYF. Combining the CDR3 with reference TRBV2 and TRBJ2-3 gives the whole variable domain EPEVTQTPSHQVTQMGQEVILRCVPISNHLYFYWYRQILGQKVEFLVSFYNNEISEKSEIFDDQFSVERPDGSNFTLKIRSTKLEDSAMYFCASRMGAGPTDTQYFGPGTRLTVL.

The chain combines TRBV12-3 or TRBV12-4 with TRBJ2-7; D gene unclear. The CDR3 totals 12 residues. V was shortened by 5 bases and J by 6 bases, with 11 bases between the two germline ends. CDR3 region: CASSPTEGEQYF. CDR3 nucleotides: TGTGCCAGCAGTCCGACTGAAGGCGAGCAGTACTTC.

The chain recombines TRBV15 with TRBJ2-5; 14 bases match TRBD2. V gave up 5 bases and J gave up 2 bases; unmatched junction bases: 7. The germline V gene has CDR1 LNHNV and CDR2 YYDKDF (reference sequence). The CDR3 has 17 residues. CDR3 in amino acids: CATSRGTSGSRQETQYF. The CDR3 bases are TGTGCCACCAGCCGTGGGACTAGCGGGAGTAGGCAAGAGACCCAGTACTTC.

The chain carries TRBV5-1 and TRBJ2-6, with a possible D match to TRBD1 (5 bases). The length of the CDR3 is 15 residues. Trimming removed 2 bases at V and 2 bases at J, with 8 bases between. Germline V lookup: CDR1 SGHRS, CDR2 YFSETQ. The CDR3 region has the DNA TGCGCCAGCAGCTTCCCAGGGACTGGGGCCAACGTCCTGACTTTC. It yields the protein CASSFPGTGANVLTF.

The chain employs TRBV10-3 and TRBJ1-2; tentatively, D is TRBD1 (5 bases). Germline assignment: CDR1 ENHRY and CDR2 SYGVKD. This CDR3 comprises 14 residues. V was trimmed by 0 bases and J by 2 bases, leaving 7 bases between them. The CDR3 region is CAISESRGNYGYTF. In DNA, the CDR3 is TGTGCCATCAGTGAGTCACGGGGGAACTATGGCTACACCTTC.

V usage is TRBV4-1 and J usage is TRBJ2-5; 8 bases agree with TRBD2. V shed 1 base and J 5 bases; nucleotides not matched to a gene: 9. The CDR3 consists of 16 residues. The germline V gene encodes CDR1 MGHRA and CDR2 YSYEKL. In DNA, the CDR3 is TGCGCCAGCAGCCAAGCCTCCGGGGGGGAGCGGGAGACCCAGTACTTC. Translated: CASSQASGGERETQYF.

This chain links TRBV5-4 with TRBJ2-1; D is unclear. V was clipped by 0 bases and J by 2 bases, with 6 bases between them. Looked up from germline, CDR1 is SGHNT and CDR2 is YYREEE (reference sequence). The CDR3 is made up of 14 amino acids. CDR3 in amino acids: CASSLAQAYNEQFF. CDR3 in DNA: TGTGCCAGCAGCTTGGCGCAGGCCTACAATGAGCAGTTCTTC.

V and J are TRBV6-1 and TRBJ1-5; D is unclear. The V and J ends lost 2 bases and 0 bases respectively, with 2 bases between them. This CDR3 is 13 amino acids long. Germline CDR1 reads MNHNS; CDR2 reads SASEGT. The CDR3 reads CASSEHSNQPQHF. The CDR3 nucleotides are TGTGCCAGCAGTGAACATAGCAATCAGCCCCAGCATTTT.

The CDR3 reads CASSLYRGDTGELFF. The CDR3 DNA follows: TGTGCCAGCTCGCTCTACAGGGGGGACACCGGGGAGCTGTTTTTT. The chain has TRBV18 and TRBJ2-2, with TRBD1 identical over 8 bases. V lost 6 bases to trimming and J lost 3 bases; unmatched junction nucleotides: 6. Germline V CDR1 and CDR2: KGHSH, LQKENI. The CDR3 totals 15 residues. Based on the CDR3 plus reference TRBV18 and TRBJ2-2, the full variable domain is NAGVMQNPRHLVRRRGQEARLRCSPMKGHSHVYWYRQLPEEGLKFMVYLQKENIIDESGMPKERFSAEFPKEGPSILRIQQVVRGDSAAYFCASSLYRGDTGELFFGEGSRLTVL.

The rearrangement uses TRBV9 and TRBJ1-1, with 12 bases aligning to TRBD1. This CDR3 region has 18 residues. Germline assignment: CDR1 SGDLS and CDR2 YYNGEE. V trimming: 5 bases; J trimming: 3 bases; junction bases outside the gene matches: 14. The CDR3 loop reads CASSSAAGQGAFDTEAFF. The CDR3 nucleotides are TGTGCCAGCAGTTCAGCAGCGGGACAGGGGGCATTCGACACTGAAGCTTTCTTT.

The chain is built from TRBV21-1 and TRBJ2-6; the D segment call TRBD1 is taken from the table without a DNA check. TRBV21-1 is classified as a pseudogene. There are 18 residues in the CDR3. CDR3 amino acids: CASSLKGQGYAGANVLTF. The CDR3 region has the DNA TGTGCCAGCAGCCTTAAGGGACAGGGGTATGCTGGGGCCAACGTCCTGACTTTC.

V usage is TRBV24-1 and J usage is TRBJ2-7, with D maybe TRBD2 (7 bases). The CDR3 is 17 residues long. Between the trimmed V and J ends, which lost 3 bases and 3 bases, there was a span of 20 bases. Germline V gene sequence: CDR1 KGHDR, CDR2 SFDVKD. Here the CDR3 DNA reads TGTGCCACCAGTGATCCTCCGGGGGGCCTGGGTTTCTACGAGCAGTACTTC. It specifies CATSDPPGGLGFYEQYF.

The rearrangement joins TRBV15 to TRBJ1-6; perhaps TRBD1 as D (6 bases). Trimming took 3 bases from V and 5 from J, leaving 14 bases between them. The CDR3 covers 16 residues. Germline lookup yields CDR1 LNHNV and CDR2 YYDKDF (reference sequence). CDR3 bases: TGTGCCACCAGCAGTAGGCGGACAGCTGATAATTCACCCCTCCACTTT. This sequence encodes CATSSRRTADNSPLHF.

V gene TRBV4-2 combines with J gene TRBJ1-2; 8 bases are a match to TRBD1. CDR1 and CDR2 (germline): LGHNA, YNFKEQ. CDR3 length equals 20 residues. The trim removed 0 bases at V and 5 bases at J, leaving 20 bases unmatched. As DNA, the CDR3 is TGTGCCAGCAGCCAAGAGTTGTTGGGGTTCTCGTCAGGGGGCCAGTATGGCTACACCTTC. Amino acid sequence: CASSQELLGFSSGGQYGYTF.

The J gene is TRBJ2-5, the V gene TRBV7-7; TRBD2 agrees at 13 bases. This CDR3 comprises 17 residues. Germline V gene lookup returns CDR1 SSHAT and CDR2 FNYEAQ (reference sequence). The trim removed 2 bases at V and 5 bases at J, leaving 8 bases unmatched. CDR3 nucleotide sequence: TGTGCCAGCAGCTTAACACTAGCGGGGGGGCTTGGTGAGACCCAGTACTTC. Protein sequence: CASSLTLAGGLGETQYF.

The chain employs TRBV4-1 and TRBJ2-7, with D perhaps matching TRBD2 (5 bases). V lost 2 bases and J 6 bases, leaving 14 bases between the germline ends. There are 14 residues in the CDR3. Looked up from germline, CDR1 is MGHRA and CDR2 is YSYEKL. CDR3 DNA: TGCGCCAGCAGCCAACCCGGCCTAGCACTCGAGCAGTACTTC. It specifies CASSQPGLALEQYF.

The chain couples TRBV11-2 to TRBJ2-7; 8 bases are shared with TRBD2. The CDR3 contains 14 residues. V lost 5 bases to trimming and J lost 6 bases; unmatched junction nucleotides: 9. The germline gives CDR1 SGHAT, CDR2 FQNNGV. CDR3 nucleotides: TGTGCCAGCAGCCTGGTTGGACTAGCAGGCGAGCAGTACTTC. Amino acid sequence: CASSLVGLAGEQYF.

The gene calls are TRBV2 and TRBJ2-5; TRBD1 might be the D (8 bases). Trimming removed 2 bases from V and 9 bases from J, with 19 bases in between. This CDR3 spans 15 amino acids. CDR1 is SNHLY, CDR2 FYNNEI, per germline. CDR3 coding DNA: TGTGCCAGCAGTGAAAGGGGGACAGGCCGGGGGGCCCAGTACTTC. It specifies CASSERGTGRGAQYF.

The chain couples TRBV6-2 or TRBV6-3 to TRBJ2-1; D not certain. The CDR3 is made up of 16 amino acids. V lost 0 bases and J lost 2, with 11 bases in between. CDR1 is MNHEY, CDR2 SVGEGT, per germline. The CDR3 nucleotides are TGTGCCAGCAGTTACTCCGCGGTAGTTACCTACAATGAGCAGTTCTTC. It translates to CASSYSAVVTYNEQFF.

This clone was detected only a few times. This sequence joins TRBV27 and TRBJ1-6, with no clear D. With 3 bases removed from V and 7 bases from J, the gap between germline ends came to 16 bases. CDR1 is MNHEY, CDR2 SMNVEV, per germline (reference sequence). The CDR3 totals 16 residues. CDR3 in amino acids: CASSFSGERGNSPLHF. The CDR3 nucleotides read TGTGCCAGCAGTTTTTCCGGGGAAAGAGGAAATTCACCCCTCCACTTT.

The V gene is TRBV15, the J gene TRBJ2-2; D call uncertain. This CDR3 is built from 13 residues. Per germline, CDR1 LNHNV and CDR2 YYDKDF (reference sequence). V lost 2 bases and J 6 bases, leaving 7 bases between the germline ends. CDR3 sequence: CATSRIPAGELFF. The CDR3 DNA is TGTGCCACCAGCAGAATCCCGGCCGGGGAGCTGTTTTTT.

The V and J genes are TRBV30 and TRBJ1-1; D not certain. V was trimmed by 2 bases and J by 5 bases, leaving 21 bases between them. CDR1 and CDR2 (germline): GTSNPN, SVGIG (reference sequence). The length of the CDR3 is 16 residues. The CDR3 DNA reads TGTGCCTGGAGTCCCTTGGTCGGGGTCCTGAGGACTGAAGCTTTCTTT. This sequence encodes CAWSPLVGVLRTEAFF.